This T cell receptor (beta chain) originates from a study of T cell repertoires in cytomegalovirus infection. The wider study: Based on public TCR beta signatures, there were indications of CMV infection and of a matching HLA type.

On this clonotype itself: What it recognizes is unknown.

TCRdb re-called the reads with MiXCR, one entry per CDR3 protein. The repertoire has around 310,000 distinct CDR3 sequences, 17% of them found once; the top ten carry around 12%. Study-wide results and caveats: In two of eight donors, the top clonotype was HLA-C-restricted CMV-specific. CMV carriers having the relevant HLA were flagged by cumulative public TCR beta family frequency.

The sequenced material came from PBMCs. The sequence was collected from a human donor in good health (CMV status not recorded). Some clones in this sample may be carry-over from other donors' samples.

CDR3 amino acids: CASSRGERSQPQHF. CDR3 bases: TGTGCCAGCAGTCGCGGGGAGAGAAGTCAGCCCCAGCATTTT. This chain connects TRBV6-8 to TRBJ1-5; the D is unclear. The V gene's germline CDR1 is MNHGY and CDR2 SAAAGT. CDR3 length: 14 amino acids. Trimming took off 5 bases at V and 6 bases at J, with 14 bases between the two ends.